This T cell receptor (beta chain) appears in the sequencing data of a study of blood T cell repertoires in COVID-19 (dated by TCRdb to 2018 to 2021). Background on the whole study: Samples from collaborators originated in the United States, Italy and Spain and spanned both the acute and convalescent phases of COVID-19. The sample metadata nearly always contained a de-identified subject ID, COVID-19 status, age in years and sex. Subjects who had been exposed to COVID-19, were actively infected with it, or had recovered from it provided the deeply sampled blood TCRbeta repertoires that made up the dataset. Where HLA class I and class II types were available, the types were taken from metadata supplied by the sample provider, not from assay-based typing. The material from the prospective study consisted of cDNA or gDNA derived from T cells, B-cell-depleted T cells, or PBMCs. The repertoires were released in a freely available public database intended as a resource for research on the immune response to SARS-CoV-2. Samples were obtained from the ongoing ImmuneRACE study (first 160 participants) and from 1,254 subjects provided by 6 global collaborators. General study outcomes and caveats: The amount of clinical and demographic metadata varied by source and participant and was provided uncurated.

Collaborating institutions collected whole blood in K2EDTA tubes following their own protocols. For TCRbeta analysis, collaborator samples were shipped as frozen whole blood, as isolated PBMCs, or as DNA extracted from either sample type. Comments on this clone: The target of this receptor is not known. Base qualities are missing; no much larger clone stands one base away.

TCRbeta CDR3 regions were amplified from genomic DNA by means of the immunoSEQ Assay, a bias-controlled multiplex PCR. In the original analysis: Nucleated cell counts per sample were estimated from amplification of reference gene primers within the assay. To quantify the absolute abundance of each unique TCRbeta CDR3 rearrangement, sequence reads were collapsed and filtered. For each sample, productive Simpson clonality was calculated by taking the square root of Simpson's diversity index across productive rearrangements. TCRdb took over this immuneACCESS table, retaining in-frame rearrangements with V and J assigned. Such tables are incomplete; in checked studies, under half of the missing clones stem from an unresolved V gene, and the remainder is unexplained. V and J calls and clone size are given by that table; D and trimming were obtained from the DNA. This sample is represented by roughly 40,000 clones; around 83% of them were singletons. Approximately 19% of the sample goes to the ten largest clones.

From the cysteine through the phenylalanine, the CDR3 covers 15 amino acids. Of the read, only the CDR3 DNA is kept; its 45 bases are in frame from base 1. V has 1 base trimmed and J has 5 bases trimmed; junction bases matching no gene number 6. As encoded in the germline V gene (reference sequence), CDR1 is LNHDA while CDR2 is SQIVND. The chain uses TRBV19 and TRBJ2-5, and 8 junctional nucleotides match TRBD2. The source is a middle-aged man in a cohort sampled during active COVID-19. Specimen: peripheral blood. The DNA is as follows: TGTGCCAGTAGTATAGCGGGGGGGCCTCGGGAGACCCAGTACTTC. It encodes CASSIAGGPRETQYF.